The sequence of this T cell receptor (beta chain) was determined in a study of blood T cells in healthy people across ages. Notes on the study in general: Estimates drawn from one million T cells were deemed to understate diversity.

Combining a sample-barcoded 5' primer with a J-beta primer mix, a second PCR ran for about 7 to 11 cycles. One entry per CDR3 protein results from TCRdb running MiXCR on the 5' RACE reads. The sample lists about 1.4 million distinct CDR3 sequences; around 55% were seen once. V lost 2 bases and J 4 bases, leaving 15 bases between the germline ends. The V gene's germline CDR1 is KGHDR and CDR2 SFDVKD. The CDR3 extends over 16 amino acids. They isolated at least 6.5 million PBMCs from each sample. As for this clonotype: Its antigen is unknown.

The source material was blood. The receptor was derived from a man between 18 and 35 years old in good health. V gene TRBV24-1 combines with J gene TRBJ2-3; D may be TRBD1 or TRBD2 (5 bases each). CDR3 in amino acids: CATSDWGSHPPDTQYF. CDR3 DNA sequence: TGTGCCACCAGTGATTGGGGGAGTCACCCACCAGATACGCAGTATTTT.